This T cell receptor (beta chain) was obtained from a study of T cells in Graves' hyperthyroidism and ophthalmopathy. In the study overall: Staff took peripheral blood when the initial diagnosis was made, before any treatment began.

Among ophthalmopathy patients, the Clinical Activity Score reached at least 3, the NOSPECS grade reached at least 4, and duration remained under 3 months. Fresh peripheral blood, 9.5 to 10 ml of it, supplied the PBMCs. The TCR beta CDR3 regions underwent amplification using RNA transcripts as the source. The HTBI primer set served for first-round RT-PCR of the TCR CDR3. TCRdb re-called the multiplex PCR reads through MiXCR, storing one row per CDR3 protein. Among 250,000 to 300,000 distinct CDR3 sequences, approximately 18% were seen once, and the ten largest hold 35% to 45%. V shed 6 bases, J shed 1 base, and the junction held 4 bases outside the gene matches. The CDR3 length is 14 residues. In germline, CDR1 is MDHEN, CDR2 SYDVKM. This clonotype was picked up a small number of times. Its antigen is not known. Points from the study as a whole: Within blood appeared most thyroid clonotypes that had expanded above 0.001.

This receptor was taken from a middle-aged man with Graves' ophthalmopathy. This chain connects TRBV28 to TRBJ1-1; TRBD1 matches 8 bases. The sequencing input was blood. CDR3 protein: CASRGRGRNTEAFF. The CDR3 nucleotides read TGTGCCAGCAGGGGCAGGGGGCGGAACACTGAAGCTTTCTTT.